The T cell receptor beta chain described here comes from a study of blood T cell repertoires in COVID-19. Study-wide context: Samples came from the United States, Italy and Spain, spanning acute and convalescent COVID-19. PBMCs, B-cell-depleted T cells, or T cells provided the cDNA or gDNA that made up the material.

In this sample, this clone turned up once. Authors' processing steps: Nucleated cell number was recorded as an estimate derived from reference gene primer amplification. The protocol was immunoSEQ multiplex PCR, while the TCRdb copy is restricted to in-frame clones and leaves out a portion. V, J and clone size derive from that table, while D and trimming were established from the DNA sequence. The sample yields about 240,000 clones, more than 75% seen once. V lost 3 bases to trimming and J lost 1 base, with 7 bases between them. CDR1 is KGHSH and CDR2 is LQKENI in the germline V gene. This CDR3 is built from 14 residues.

Material for sequencing was peripheral blood. The chain joins TRBV18 to TRBJ2-1; D ambiguous. The sequence was obtained from a man at least 80 years old with acute or convalescent COVID-19. CDR3 nucleotides: TGTGCCAGCTCACCTTCTCAGTCCTACAATGAGCAGTTCTTC. Protein sequence: CASSPSQSYNEQFF.